This paragraph reports one T cell receptor beta chain. This sample stems from a study of CD8 T cells in Susac syndrome. Germline loops: CDR1 MNHNY, CDR2 SVGAGI (reference sequence). CDR3 length: 14 residues. V shed 6 bases and J shed 0 bases, with 8 bases lying between them. CD8+ and CD4+ blood T cells underwent TCR beta sequencing. Those who served as multiple sclerosis controls were treatment-naive patients with stable or active relapsing-remitting disease. Both CD4+ and CD8+ T cells were negatively isolated, and TEMRA cells underwent FACS enrichment. RNA in amounts of about 0.5 to 1 ug was reverse transcribed with random hexamers. Across 54 Vbeta and 13 Jbeta, immunoSEQ multiplex PCR amplified TCR beta CDR3. TCRdb fed the immunoSEQ multiplex PCR reads into MiXCR, producing one record per CDR3 protein. The profile shows about 200,000 distinct CDR3 sequences, 80% to 95% of them singletons.

The gene calls are TRBV6-6 and TRBJ2-2; no firm D call. The TCR comes from a human donor with multiple sclerosis. The sample consisted of CD8+ T cells from PBMCs. The CDR3 loop reads CASRDISNTGELFF. Written as DNA, the CDR3 is TGTGCCAGCAGAGATATTTCGAACACCGGGGAGCTGTTTTTT.